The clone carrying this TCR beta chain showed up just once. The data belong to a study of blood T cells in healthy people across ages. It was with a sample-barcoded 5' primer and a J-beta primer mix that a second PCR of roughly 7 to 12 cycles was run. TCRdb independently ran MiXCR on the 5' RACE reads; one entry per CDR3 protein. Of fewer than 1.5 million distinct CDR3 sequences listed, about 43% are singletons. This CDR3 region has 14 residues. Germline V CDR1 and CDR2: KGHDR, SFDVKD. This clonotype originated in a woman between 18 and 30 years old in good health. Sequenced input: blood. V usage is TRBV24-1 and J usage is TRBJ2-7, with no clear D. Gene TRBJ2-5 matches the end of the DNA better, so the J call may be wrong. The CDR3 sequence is CATSDLTPRETQYF. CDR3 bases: TGTGCCACCAGTGATTTGACGCCTAGGGAGACCCAGTACTTC.